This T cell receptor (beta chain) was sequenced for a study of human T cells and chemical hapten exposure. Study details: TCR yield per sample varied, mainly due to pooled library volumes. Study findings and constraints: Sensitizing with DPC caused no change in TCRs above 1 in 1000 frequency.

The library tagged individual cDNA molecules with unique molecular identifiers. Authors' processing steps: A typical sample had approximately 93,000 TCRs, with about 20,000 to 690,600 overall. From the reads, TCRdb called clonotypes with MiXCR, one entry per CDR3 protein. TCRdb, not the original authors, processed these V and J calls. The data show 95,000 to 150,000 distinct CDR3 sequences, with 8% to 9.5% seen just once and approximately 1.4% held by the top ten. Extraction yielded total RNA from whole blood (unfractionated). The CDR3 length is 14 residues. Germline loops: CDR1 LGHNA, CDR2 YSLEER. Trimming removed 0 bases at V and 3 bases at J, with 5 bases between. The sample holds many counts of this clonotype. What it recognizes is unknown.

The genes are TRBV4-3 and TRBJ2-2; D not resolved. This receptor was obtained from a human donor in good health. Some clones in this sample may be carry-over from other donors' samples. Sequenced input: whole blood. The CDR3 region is CASSQEGYTGELFF. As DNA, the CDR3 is TGCGCCAGCAGCCAAGAAGGGTACACCGGGGAGCTGTTTTTT.